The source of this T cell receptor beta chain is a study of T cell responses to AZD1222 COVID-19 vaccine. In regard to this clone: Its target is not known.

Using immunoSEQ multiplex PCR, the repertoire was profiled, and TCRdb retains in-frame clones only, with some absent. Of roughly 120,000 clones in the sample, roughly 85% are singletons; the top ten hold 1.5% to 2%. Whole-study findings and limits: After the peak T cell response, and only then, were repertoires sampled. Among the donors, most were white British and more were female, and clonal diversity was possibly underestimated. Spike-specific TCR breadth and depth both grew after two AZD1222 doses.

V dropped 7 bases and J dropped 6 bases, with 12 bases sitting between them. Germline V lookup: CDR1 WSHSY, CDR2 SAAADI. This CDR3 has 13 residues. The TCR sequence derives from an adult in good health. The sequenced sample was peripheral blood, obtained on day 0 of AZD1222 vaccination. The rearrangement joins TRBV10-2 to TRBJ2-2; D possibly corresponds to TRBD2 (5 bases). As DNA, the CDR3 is TGCGCCAGCACCGGAATGGAGGCCGGGGAGCTGTTTTTT. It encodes CASTGMEAGELFF.